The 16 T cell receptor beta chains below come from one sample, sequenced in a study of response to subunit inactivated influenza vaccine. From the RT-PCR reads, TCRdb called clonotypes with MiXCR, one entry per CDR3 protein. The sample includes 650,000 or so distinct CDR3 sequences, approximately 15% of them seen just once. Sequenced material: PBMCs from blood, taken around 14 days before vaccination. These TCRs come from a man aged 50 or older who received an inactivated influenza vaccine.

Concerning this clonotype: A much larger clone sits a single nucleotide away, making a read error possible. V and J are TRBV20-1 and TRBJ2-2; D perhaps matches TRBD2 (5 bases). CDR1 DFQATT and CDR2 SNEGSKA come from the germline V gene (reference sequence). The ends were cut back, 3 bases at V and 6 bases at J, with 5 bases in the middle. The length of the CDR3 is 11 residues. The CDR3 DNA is TGCAGTGCTAGCGGGGCCGGGGAGCTGTTTTTT. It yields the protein CSASGAGELFF.

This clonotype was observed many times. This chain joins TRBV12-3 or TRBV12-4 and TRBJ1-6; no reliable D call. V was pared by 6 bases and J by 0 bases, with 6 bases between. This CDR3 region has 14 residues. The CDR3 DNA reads TGTGCCAGCAGCACAAGCTCCTATAATTCACCCCTCCACTTT. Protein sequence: CASSTSSYNSPLHF.

The CDR3, as DNA: TGTGCCATCAGGCGGGGGGGAAGCACAGATACGCAGTATTTT. Residues: CAIRRGGSTDTQYF. This sequence joins TRBV10-3 and TRBJ2-3, with TRBD2 matching over 9 bases. Germline V CDR1 and CDR2: ENHRY, SYGVKD. This CDR3 contains 14 residues. Losses at the gene ends were 6 bases for V and 0 bases for J; bases not matched to a gene: 1.

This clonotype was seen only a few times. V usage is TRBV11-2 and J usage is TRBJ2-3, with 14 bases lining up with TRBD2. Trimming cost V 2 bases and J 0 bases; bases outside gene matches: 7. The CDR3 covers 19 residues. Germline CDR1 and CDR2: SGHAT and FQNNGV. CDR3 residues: CASSLIRLAGGPSTDTQYF. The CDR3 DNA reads TGTGCCAGCAGCTTAATTCGACTAGCGGGAGGGCCTAGCACAGATACGCAGTATTTT.

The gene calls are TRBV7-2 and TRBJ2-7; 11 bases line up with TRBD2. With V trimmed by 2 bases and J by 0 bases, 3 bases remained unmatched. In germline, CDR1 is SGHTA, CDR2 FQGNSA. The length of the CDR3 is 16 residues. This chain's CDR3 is CASSLSGTSGSYEQYF. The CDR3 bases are TGTGCCAGCAGCTTATCGGGGACTAGCGGCTCCTACGAGCAGTACTTC.

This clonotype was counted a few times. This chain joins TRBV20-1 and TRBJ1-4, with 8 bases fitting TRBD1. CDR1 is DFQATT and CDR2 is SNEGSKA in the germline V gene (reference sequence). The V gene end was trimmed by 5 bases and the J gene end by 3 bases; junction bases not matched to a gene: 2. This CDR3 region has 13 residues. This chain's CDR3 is CSARTGPNEKLFF. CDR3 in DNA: TGCAGTGCTCGGACAGGGCCTAATGAAAAACTGTTTTTT.

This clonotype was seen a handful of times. The CDR3 region has the DNA TGTGCCAGCAGCCGCCACACAGGATTCAACAATGAGCAGTTCTTC. Amino acid sequence: CASSRHTGFNNEQFF. The V gene is TRBV3-1, the J gene TRBJ2-1; tentatively, D is TRBD1 (5 bases). The CDR3 runs 15 residues. V was clipped by 4 bases and J by 5 bases, with 15 bases between them. Germline loops: CDR1 LGHDT, CDR2 YNNKEL (reference sequence).

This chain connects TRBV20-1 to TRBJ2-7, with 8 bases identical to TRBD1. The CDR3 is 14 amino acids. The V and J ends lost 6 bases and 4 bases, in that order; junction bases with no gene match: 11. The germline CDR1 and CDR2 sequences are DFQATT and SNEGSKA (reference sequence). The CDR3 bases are TGCAGTGCCAGAATGCGGACAGGGCTTTACGAGCAGTACTTC. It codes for CSARMRTGLYEQYF.

CDR3 in DNA: TGTGCCAGCAGCCAGGTTGGACTGACTACTGGGACTGAAGCTTTCTTT. Translating it yields CASSQVGLTTGTEAFF. The V call is TRBV4-2, the J call TRBJ1-1; D is undetermined. The CDR3 is made up of 16 amino acids. CDR1 is LGHNA, CDR2 YNFKEQ, per germline. The V gene lost 3 bases and the J gene lost 5 bases, with 19 bases spanning the gap.

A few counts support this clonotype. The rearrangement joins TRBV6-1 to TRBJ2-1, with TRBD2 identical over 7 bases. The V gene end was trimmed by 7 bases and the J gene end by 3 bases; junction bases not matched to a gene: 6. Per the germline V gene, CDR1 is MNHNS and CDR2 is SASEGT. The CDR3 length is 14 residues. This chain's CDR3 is CASMGLSNYNEQFF. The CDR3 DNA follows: TGTGCCAGCATGGGACTATCGAACTACAATGAGCAGTTCTTC.

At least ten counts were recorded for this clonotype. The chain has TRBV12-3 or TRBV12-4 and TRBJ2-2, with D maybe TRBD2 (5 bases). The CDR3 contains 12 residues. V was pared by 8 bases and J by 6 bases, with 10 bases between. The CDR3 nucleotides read TGTGCCAGCTTGCCCGGGGCCGGGGAGCTGTTTTTT. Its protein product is CASLPGAGELFF.

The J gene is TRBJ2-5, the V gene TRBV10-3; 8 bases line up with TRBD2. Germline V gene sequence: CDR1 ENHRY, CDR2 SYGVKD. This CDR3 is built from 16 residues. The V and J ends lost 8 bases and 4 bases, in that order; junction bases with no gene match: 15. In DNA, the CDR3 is TGTGCCATCGCTAGCGGGTTGGATATGAGACTAGAGACCCAGTACTTC. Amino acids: CAIASGLDMRLETQYF.

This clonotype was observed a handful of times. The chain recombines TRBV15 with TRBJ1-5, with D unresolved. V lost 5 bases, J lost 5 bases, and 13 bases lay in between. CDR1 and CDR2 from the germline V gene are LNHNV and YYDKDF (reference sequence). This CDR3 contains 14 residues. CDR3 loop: CATSEPVGDQPQHF. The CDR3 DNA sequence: TGTGCCACCAGCGAGCCTGTCGGGGATCAGCCCCAGCATTTT.

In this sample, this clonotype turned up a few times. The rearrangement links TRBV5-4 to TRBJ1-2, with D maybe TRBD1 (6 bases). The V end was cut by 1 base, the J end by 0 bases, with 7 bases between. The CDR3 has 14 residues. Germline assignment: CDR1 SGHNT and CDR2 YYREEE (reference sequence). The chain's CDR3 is CASSLKGANYGYTF. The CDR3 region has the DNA TGTGCCAGCAGCTTGAAGGGGGCTAACTATGGCTACACCTTC.

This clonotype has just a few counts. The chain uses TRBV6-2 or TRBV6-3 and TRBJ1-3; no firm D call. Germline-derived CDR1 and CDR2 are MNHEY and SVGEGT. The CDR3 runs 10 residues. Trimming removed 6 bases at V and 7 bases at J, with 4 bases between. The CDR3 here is CASRRNTIYF. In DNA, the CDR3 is TGTGCCAGCAGACGGAACACCATATATTTT.

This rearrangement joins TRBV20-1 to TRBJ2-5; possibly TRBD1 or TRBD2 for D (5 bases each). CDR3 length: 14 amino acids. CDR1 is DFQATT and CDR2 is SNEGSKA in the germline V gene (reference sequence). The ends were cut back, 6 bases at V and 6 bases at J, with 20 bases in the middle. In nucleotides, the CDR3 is TGCAGTGCGAGGGGTGCTGGGTGGGGGAAGACCCAGTACTTC. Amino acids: CSARGAGWGKTQYF.